This T cell receptor (beta chain) was captured by sequencing in a study of T cells in tuberculosis. Study summary: The T cells targeted glucose monomycolate, a mycobacterial lipid, via CD1B.

Points from the study as a whole: Smaller distances to GMM-specific TCRs suggested their expansion in active tuberculosis. A GMM-specific repertoire classifier reached just under 90% accuracy, AUROC 0.85 to 0.95.

Clones were read by immunoSEQ multiplex PCR, and TCRdb kept only the in-frame ones, dropping some. The table lists about 33,000 clones, around 92% of them singletons. Trimming pared 2 bases from V and 5 bases from J, leaving 14 bases between. This CDR3 contains 15 residues. The germline V gene encodes CDR1 SGHRS and CDR2 YFSETQ. As regards this clone: Its antigen is as yet unknown.

Time point in this sample: new active TB diagnosis, blood taken before or within 7 days of starting treatment. Positive smear microscopy and/or M. tuberculosis culture confirmed active disease. The sequencing used PBMCs, collected at tuberculosis diagnosis. The sequence derives from an adult with tuberculosis. Some clones in this sample may be carry-over from other donors' samples. The chain carries TRBV5-1 and TRBJ2-1; TRBD1 might be the D (6 bases). CDR3 sequence: CASSFSRGAHNEQFF. The CDR3 DNA reads as TGCGCCAGCAGCTTTAGCAGGGGTGCCCACAATGAGCAGTTCTTC.